The 11 T cell receptor beta chains reported below all come from one sample, sequenced in a study of blood T cell repertoires in COVID-19. TCRdb's copy holds only in-frame clones and misses some; the assay was immunoSEQ multiplex PCR. Among 190,000 or so clones listed, 85% to 90% were seen once. The sequencing input was peripheral blood. These receptors were collected from a woman aged 18-35 years who had recovered from COVID-19.

J is TRBJ2-1 and V is TRBV12-3 or TRBV12-4; 9 nucleotides align to TRBD2. J gave up 9 bases and V 6 bases, and 6 bases lay outside the gene matches. This CDR3 contains 13 residues. CDR3 sequence (DNA): TGTGCCAGCAGGGGCGGGGGGGCCCCTGAGCAGTTCTTC. It is translated as CASRGGGAPEQFF.

This rearrangement joins TRBV3-1 (or the pseudogene TRBV3-2) to TRBJ2-3, with TRBD1 identical over 7 bases. The CDR3 loop spans 15 amino acids. Trimming cost V 4 bases and J 2 bases; bases outside gene matches: 6. Germline V lookup: CDR1 LGHDT, CDR2 YNNKEL (reference sequence). The CDR3, as DNA: TGTGCCAGCAGCCCACGGACAGGCCTCACAGATACGCAGTATTTT. Translation: CASSPRTGLTDTQYF.

This clone was seen only once. The V gene is TRBV24-1, the J gene TRBJ2-6, with D uncertain. Germline CDR1 KGHDR, CDR2 SFDVKD. With 4 bases removed from V and 2 bases from J, the gap between germline ends came to 8 bases. The CDR3 covers 15 residues. The CDR3 bases are TGTGCCACCAGTGAGAACTTCCCTGGGGCCAACGTCCTGACTTTC. The encoded protein is CATSENFPGANVLTF.

The chain carries TRBV10-3 and TRBJ1-1; no definite D call. V was shortened by 6 bases and J by 2 bases, with 19 bases between the two germline ends. This CDR3 is 16 amino acids long. Germline CDR1 ENHRY, CDR2 SYGVKD. The CDR3 DNA follows: TGTGCCATCAGAGTCTTCAAGGTGGGCTTAAACACTGAAGCTTTCTTT. Its translation is CAIRVFKVGLNTEAFF.

The rearrangement uses TRBV23-1 and TRBJ2-7, with 8 nucleotides matching TRBD1. TRBV23-1 falls under the ORF class, with uncertain function. The CDR3 is made up of 19 amino acids. The V gene end was trimmed by 0 bases and the J gene end by 2 bases; junction bases not matched to a gene: 15. The CDR3 here is CASSQSISRWQGAPYEQYV. CDR3 DNA: TGCGCCAGCAGTCAATCAATATCGCGATGGCAGGGGGCTCCCTACGAGCAGTACGTC.

This clone appeared once. J is TRBJ2-3 and V is TRBV4-2, with 10 positions matching TRBD2. The CDR3 loop spans 17 amino acids. V was pared by 4 bases and J by 2 bases, with 9 bases of the junction left unmatched. The V gene's germline CDR1 is LGHNA and CDR2 YNFKEQ. This chain's CDR3 is CASSPGLTSGPTDTQYF. The CDR3 nucleotides are TGTGCCAGCAGCCCTGGACTGACTAGCGGGCCCACAGATACGCAGTATTTT.

The chain employs TRBV6-6 and TRBJ2-5; 8 bases line up with TRBD2. The CDR3 consists of 15 residues. Germline values: CDR1 MNHNY, CDR2 SVGAGI (reference sequence). With V trimmed by 4 bases and J by 4 bases, 8 bases remained unmatched. The DNA of the CDR3 is TGTGCCAGCAGTTGGCGGGGGGAGGAACGAGAGACCCAGTACTTC. It encodes CASSWRGEERETQYF.

As to this clone: Other DNA sequences within the sample encode an identical CDR3. The J gene is TRBJ2-3, the V gene TRBV5-1; D not resolved. This CDR3 has 14 amino acids. V shed 0 bases and J shed 2 bases, with 7 bases lying between them. Germline V gene lookup returns CDR1 SGHRS and CDR2 YFSETQ. CDR3 DNA sequence: TGCGCCAGCAGCTTGGAGCAGGTCACAGATACGCAGTATTTT. Protein: CASSLEQVTDTQYF.

The genes are TRBV11-2 and TRBJ1-1, with D possibly TRBD1 on 6 matching bases. CDR3 length equals 15 residues. Deletions cut 0 bases from V and 4 bases from J, with 12 bases between. Looked up from germline, CDR1 is SGHAT and CDR2 is FQNNGV. The DNA of the CDR3 is TGTGCCAGCAGCTTAGACGTTACAGGGTCCACTGAAGCTTTCTTT. This codes for CASSLDVTGSTEAFF.

This chain uses TRBV5-6 with TRBJ2-7; D is possibly TRBD2 (5 bases). Between the trimmed V and J ends, which lost 2 bases and 5 bases, there was a span of 11 bases. Per germline, CDR1 SGHDT and CDR2 YYEEEE. The CDR3 sequence is 13 residues long. The CDR3 is CASSFIIGDEQYV. CDR3 nucleotide sequence: TGTGCCAGCAGCTTTATCATCGGGGACGAGCAGTACGTC.

The chain links TRBV2 to TRBJ2-7, with 7 bases identical to TRBD1. J was trimmed by 1 base and V by 5 bases; bases with no gene match: 2. The CDR3 has 13 amino acids. Germline values: CDR1 SNHLY, CDR2 FYNNEI. CDR3 DNA sequence: TGTGCCAGCAGTAGACAGGGATCCTACGAGCAGTACTTC. It specifies CASSRQGSYEQYF.